This TCR beta chain comes out of a study of shared clonotypes between healthy human individuals. General study findings and limits: Relative to their counterparts shared across all four donors, non-shared clonotypes exhibited diminished generation probabilities.

Trimming took 4 bases from V and 9 from J; bases not matched to a gene: 9. Germline V CDR1 and CDR2: SNHLY, FYNNEI. This CDR3 contains 15 residues. Comment on this clone: Its antigen is as yet unknown.

In the authors' workflow: From ImmunoSEQ came sequences covering only the junction and carrying no quality scores, so filtering differed. TCRdb keeps only in-frame clones here, not all; method: immunoSEQ multiplex PCR. Clone size and V and J calls were adopted from that table, with D and trimming inferred from the DNA. The data contain approximately 2.3 million clones, 93% of them singletons. This chain joins TRBV2 and TRBJ2-1; 10 bases match TRBD2. This sequence originates from a man between 18 and 29 years old in good health. Some clones in this sample may be carry-over from other donors' samples. The sequenced sample was naive CD4+ T cells from PBMCs. Described subset: CD45RA+ positively selected. The CDR3 reads CASSGKTSGWVEQFF. Written as DNA, the CDR3 is TGTGCCAGCAGTGGAAAGACTAGCGGGTGGGTTGAGCAGTTCTTC.